This T cell receptor beta chain was recorded in a study of spatial heterogeneity in lung cancer. On the study more broadly: When follow-up PBMC samples existed, they were sequenced (at a median of roughly two years after resection). Detected sequences consistently included more beta-chain ones than alpha-chain ones.

CDR3 size: 18 residues. Germline assignment: CDR1 SGHKS and CDR2 YYEKEE (reference sequence). V dropped 2 bases and J dropped 4; count of bases not matched to a gene: 9. Time point indicated: blood at routine non-recurrence follow-up after resection. Each CDR3 protein is one row after TCRdb ran MiXCR on the 5' RACE reads. Among about 19,000 distinct CDR3 sequences, approximately 9.1% were seen once, and the ten largest hold 30% to 45%. Ten or more counts support this clonotype. The material sequenced was PBMCs, taken at follow-up. This TCR derives from a female donor with early-stage non-small cell lung cancer. V usage is TRBV5-5 and J usage is TRBJ2-3; TRBD2 aligns across 14 bases. CDR3 loop: CASSFGLAGGFRADTQYF. In DNA form, the CDR3 reads TGTGCCAGCAGCTTCGGACTAGCGGGAGGATTTCGAGCAGATACGCAGTATTTT.